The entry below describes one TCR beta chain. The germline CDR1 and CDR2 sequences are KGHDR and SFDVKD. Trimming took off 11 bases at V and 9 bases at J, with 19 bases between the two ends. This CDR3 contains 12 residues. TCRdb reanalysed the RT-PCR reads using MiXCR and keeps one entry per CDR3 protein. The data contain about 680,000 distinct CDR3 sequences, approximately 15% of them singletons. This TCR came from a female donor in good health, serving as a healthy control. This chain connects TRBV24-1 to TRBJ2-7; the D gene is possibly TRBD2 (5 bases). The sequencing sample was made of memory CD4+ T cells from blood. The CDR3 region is CAKQKRGLRQYF. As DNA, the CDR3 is TGTGCCAAACAGAAACGGGGTCTGAGGCAGTACTTC.